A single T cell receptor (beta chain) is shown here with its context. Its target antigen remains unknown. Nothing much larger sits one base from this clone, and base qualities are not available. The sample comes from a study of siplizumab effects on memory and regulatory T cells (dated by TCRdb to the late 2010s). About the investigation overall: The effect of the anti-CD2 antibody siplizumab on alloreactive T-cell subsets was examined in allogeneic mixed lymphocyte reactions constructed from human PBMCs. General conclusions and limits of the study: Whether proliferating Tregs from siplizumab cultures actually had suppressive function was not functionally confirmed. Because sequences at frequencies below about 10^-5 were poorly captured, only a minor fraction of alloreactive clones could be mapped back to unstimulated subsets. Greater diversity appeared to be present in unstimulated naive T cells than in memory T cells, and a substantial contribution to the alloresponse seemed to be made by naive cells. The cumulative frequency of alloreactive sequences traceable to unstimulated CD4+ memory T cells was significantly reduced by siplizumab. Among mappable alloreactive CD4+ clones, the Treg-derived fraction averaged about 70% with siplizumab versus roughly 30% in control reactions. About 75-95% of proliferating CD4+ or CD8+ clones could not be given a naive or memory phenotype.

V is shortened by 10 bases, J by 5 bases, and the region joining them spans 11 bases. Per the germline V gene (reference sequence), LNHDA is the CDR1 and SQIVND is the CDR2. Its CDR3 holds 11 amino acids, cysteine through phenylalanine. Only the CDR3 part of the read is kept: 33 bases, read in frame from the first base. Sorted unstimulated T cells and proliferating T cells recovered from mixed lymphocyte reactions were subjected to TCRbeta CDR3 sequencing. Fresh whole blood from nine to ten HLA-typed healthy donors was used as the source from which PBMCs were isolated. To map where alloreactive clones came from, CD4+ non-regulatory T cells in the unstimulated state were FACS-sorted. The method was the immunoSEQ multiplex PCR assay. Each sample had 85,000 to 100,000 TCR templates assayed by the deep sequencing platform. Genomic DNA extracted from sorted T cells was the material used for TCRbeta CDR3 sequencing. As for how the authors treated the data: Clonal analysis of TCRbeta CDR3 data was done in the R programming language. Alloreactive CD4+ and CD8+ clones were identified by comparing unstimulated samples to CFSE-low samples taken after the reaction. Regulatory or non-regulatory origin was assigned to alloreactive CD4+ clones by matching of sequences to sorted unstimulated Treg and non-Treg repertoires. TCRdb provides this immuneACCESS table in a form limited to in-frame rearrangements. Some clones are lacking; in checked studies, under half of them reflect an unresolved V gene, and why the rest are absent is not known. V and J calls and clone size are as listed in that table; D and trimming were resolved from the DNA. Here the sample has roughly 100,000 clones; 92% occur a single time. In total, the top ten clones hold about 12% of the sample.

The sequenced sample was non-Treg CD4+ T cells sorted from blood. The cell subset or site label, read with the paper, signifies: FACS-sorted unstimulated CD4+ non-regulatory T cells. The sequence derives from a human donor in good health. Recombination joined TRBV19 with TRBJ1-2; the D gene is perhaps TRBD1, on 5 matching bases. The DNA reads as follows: TGTGCCACCTCCAGGGTTTATGGCTACACCTTC. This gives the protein CATSRVYGYTF.